The next 28 T cell receptor beta chains were all read from a single sample in a study of T cell repertoires in cytomegalovirus infection. These receptors' targets are unknown. Using its own MiXCR run on the reads, TCRdb lists one record per CDR3 protein. Among about 770,000 distinct CDR3 sequences, roughly 29% were seen once, and the ten largest hold about an eighth. Sequencing was performed on cultured CD8+ T cells from PBMCs, taken from culture after CMV antigen stimulation. These receptors were obtained from a human donor in good health (CMV status not recorded). Some clones in this sample may be carry-over from other donors' samples.

This rearrangement joins TRBV12-3 or TRBV12-4 to TRBJ2-1; D uncertain. The CDR3 is 11 residues long. Trimming shortened V by 8 bases and J by 9 bases, and 11 bases separated the two germline ends. The CDR3 sequence: CASEWAGEQFF. The CDR3 DNA follows: TGTGCCAGCGAGTGGGCAGGTGAGCAGTTCTTC.

This clonotype showed up just a few times. This chain joins TRBV10-3 and TRBJ1-4; 7 bases map to TRBD1. Looked up from germline, CDR1 is ENHRY and CDR2 is SYGVKD. This CDR3 region has 14 residues. V shed 4 bases and J 7 bases; nucleotides not matched to a gene: 6. The CDR3 sequence: CAISAAGGVEKLFF. DNA of the CDR3: TGTGCCATCAGTGCGGCAGGGGGAGTTGAAAAACTGTTTTTT.

V and J are TRBV7-2 and TRBJ2-1, with D hard to call. CDR1 and CDR2 (germline): SGHTA, FQGNSA. The V end lost 4 bases, the J end lost 4 bases, and 8 bases lay between the germline ends. The CDR3 runs to 13 residues. The CDR3 sequence: CASSSRRYNEQFF. CDR3 sequence (DNA): TGTGCCAGCAGCTCACGACGTTACAATGAGCAGTTCTTC. The whole variable domain, filled in from reference TRBV7-2 and TRBJ2-1, reads GAGVSQSPSNKVTEKGKDVELRCDPISGHTALYWYRQSLGQGLEFLIYFQGNSAPDKSGLPSDRFSAERTGGSVSTLTIQRTQQEDSAVYLCASSSRRYNEQFFGPGTRLTVL.

This clonotype was counted a few times. The chain uses TRBV7-9 and TRBJ2-5; 7 bases are shared with TRBD1. This CDR3 region has 15 residues. From germline, CDR1 is SEHNR and CDR2 FQNEAQ (reference sequence). V was clipped by 4 bases and J by 1 base; unmatched bases: 6. The CDR3 protein is CASSSNRDSQETQYF. The CDR3 DNA sequence: TGTGCCAGCAGCTCTAACCGGGACAGCCAAGAGACCCAGTACTTC.

The gene calls are TRBV7-2 and TRBJ2-1; D may be TRBD2 (6 bases). Germline assignment: CDR1 SGHTA and CDR2 FQGNSA. Trimming took off 4 bases at V and 10 bases at J, with 14 bases between the two ends. This CDR3 has 13 amino acids. The CDR3 nucleotides are TGTGCCAGCAGCTGGGGGGTAGGGAGCGAGCAGTTCTTC. Translated: CASSWGVGSEQFF.

The chain links TRBV27 to TRBJ2-7; no clear D. Germline V gene lookup returns CDR1 MNHEY and CDR2 SMNVEV (reference sequence). The CDR3 contains 13 residues. V lost 4 bases, J lost 3 bases, and 10 bases lay in between. The CDR3 nucleotides are TGTGCCAGCAGTTCAGGCCCTTACTACGAGCAGTACTTC. Translating it yields CASSSGPYYEQYF.

This clonotype was counted many times. The chain links TRBV7-2 to TRBJ2-2; TRBD2 might be the D (6 bases). The CDR3 contains 16 residues. Trimming shortened V by 4 bases and J by 4 bases, and 16 bases separated the two germline ends. From germline, CDR1 is SGHTA and CDR2 FQGNSA. The CDR3 sequence: CASSSPLRGGTGELFF. The DNA of the CDR3 is TGTGCCAGCAGCTCCCCCCTGAGGGGAGGCACCGGGGAGCTGTTTTTT.

This clonotype was counted between two and nine times. V gene TRBV27 combines with J gene TRBJ2-7, with D tentatively TRBD1 or TRBD2 (5 bases each). CDR1 and CDR2 (germline): MNHEY, SMNVEV (reference sequence). Deletions cut 4 bases from V and 6 bases from J, with 10 bases between. The CDR3 has 12 amino acids. Here the CDR3 reads CASSSGGIEQYF. The CDR3 coding sequence is TGTGCCAGCAGTTCTGGGGGTATCGAGCAGTACTTC.

This clonotype was counted at least ten times. The chain employs TRBV7-2 and TRBJ2-1; tentative D call: TRBD1 (6 bases). The V and J ends lost 5 bases and 9 bases respectively, with 11 bases between them. CDR3 length: 12 amino acids. Looked up from germline, CDR1 is SGHTA and CDR2 is FQGNSA. The chain's CDR3 is CASSLTGTEQFF. Here the CDR3 DNA reads TGTGCCAGCAGCCTTACAGGGACTGAGCAGTTCTTC.

This clonotype was counted only a few times. The V gene is TRBV4-1, the J gene TRBJ2-3; D call uncertain. Trimming took off 5 bases at V and 0 bases at J, with 12 bases between the two ends. CDR1 and CDR2 from the germline V gene are MGHRA and YSYEKL. The CDR3 covers 15 residues. The CDR3 sequence: CASSYLPTSTDTQYF. CDR3 sequence (DNA): TGCGCCAGCAGCTACCTTCCGACTAGCACAGATACGCAGTATTTT.

In this sample, this clonotype turned up many times. The chain links TRBV7-6 to TRBJ2-5; 9 nucleotides match TRBD2. The germline gives CDR1 SGHVS, CDR2 FNYEAQ. Losses at the gene ends were 3 bases for V and 4 bases for J; bases not matched to a gene: 3. The CDR3 runs 14 residues. CDR3 region: CASSFSAGGETQYF. The CDR3 coding sequence is TGTGCCAGCAGCTTTTCAGCGGGGGGAGAGACCCAGTACTTC. Supplemented by reference TRBV7-6 and TRBJ2-5, the full variable domain reads GAGVSQSPRYKVTKRGQDVALRCDPISGHVSLYWYRQALGQGPEFLTYFNYEAQQDKSGLPNDRFSAERPEGSISTLTIQRTEQRDSAMYRCASSFSAGGETQYFGPGTRLLVL.

The chain uses TRBV28 and TRBJ2-1; 12 positions agree with TRBD2. Germline V lookup: CDR1 MDHEN, CDR2 SYDVKM. There are 16 residues in the CDR3. V shed 2 bases, J shed 7 bases, and the junction held 6 bases outside the gene matches. The CDR3 DNA reads as TGTGCCAGCAGTTTAGTACTAGCGGGGGGTTCTAATGAGCAGTTCTTC. Protein product: CASSLVLAGGSNEQFF.

This chain joins TRBV6-8 and TRBJ2-7; D remains ambiguous. Germline CDR1 and CDR2: MNHGY and SAAAGT. This CDR3 has 14 residues. Trimming stripped 4 bases from V and 2 bases from J, with 12 bases between. The CDR3 sequence: CASSSRAVPYEQYF. CDR3 coding DNA: TGTGCCAGCAGTTCCCGGGCAGTCCCCTACGAGCAGTACTTC.

CDR3 sequence reads: CASGPQEVDEKLFF. CDR3 sequence (DNA): TGTGCCAGCGGCCCCCAGGAGGTGGATGAAAAACTGTTTTTT. The V and J genes are TRBV7-9 and TRBJ1-4; D uncertain. Trimming pared 8 bases from V and 6 bases from J, leaving 16 bases between. This CDR3 comprises 14 residues. CDR1 and CDR2 (germline): SEHNR, FQNEAQ (reference sequence).

CDR3 coding DNA: TGCGCCAGCAGCTTGACAGGGGAAAAACTTGGAAACACCATATATTTT. It is translated as CASSLTGEKLGNTIYF. The gene calls are TRBV5-1 and TRBJ1-3; 7 bases agree with TRBD1. V dropped 1 base and J dropped 3; count of bases not matched to a gene: 7. The CDR3 runs 16 residues. CDR1 SGHRS and CDR2 YFSETQ come from the germline V gene.

This clonotype was picked up a small number of times. The genes are TRBV4-1 and TRBJ2-1; 8 nucleotides line up with TRBD2. V shed 3 bases, J shed 4 bases, and the junction held 5 bases outside the gene matches. The CDR3 is 15 amino acids. Germline lookup yields CDR1 MGHRA and CDR2 YSYEKL. CDR3 DNA: TGCGCCAGCAGCCAGAGCGGGAGCGATTACAATGAGCAGTTCTTC. Protein sequence: CASSQSGSDYNEQFF.

This clonotype has just a few counts. V is TRBV7-6 and J is TRBJ2-3; D perhaps matches TRBD2 (6 bases). Germline assignment: CDR1 SGHVS and CDR2 FNYEAQ. Trimming removed 3 bases at V and 3 bases at J, with 16 bases between. CDR3 size: 16 residues. CDR3 in DNA: TGTGCCAGCAGCTTCGGGCGGGGAAGCGTGACAGATACGCAGTATTTT. Amino acid sequence: CASSFGRGSVTDTQYF.

In DNA form, the CDR3 reads TGTGCCAGCAGTCCCGGACTAGCATTCGCCTACGAGCAGTACGTC. This sequence encodes CASSPGLAFAYEQYV. The chain recombines TRBV6-5 with TRBJ2-7, with 8 nucleotides matching TRBD2. J was trimmed by 2 bases and V by 5 bases; bases with no gene match: 8. This CDR3 comprises 15 residues. Germline V CDR1 and CDR2: MNHEY, SVGAGI.

This clonotype was counted only a few times. V and J are TRBV11-1 and TRBJ1-1, with 9 bases that match TRBD1. This CDR3 spans 17 amino acids. The V gene's germline CDR1 is SGHAT and CDR2 FQDESV (reference sequence). The trim removed 2 bases at V and 1 base at J, leaving 8 bases unmatched. The CDR3 sequence: CASSLFPPGQGNTEAFF. CDR3 in DNA: TGTGCCAGCAGCTTATTCCCTCCGGGACAGGGGAACACTGAAGCTTTCTTT.

The table lists this clonotype with many counts. The rearrangement uses TRBV7-6 and TRBJ2-1; 7 positions agree with TRBD2. V trimming: 5 bases; J trimming: 7 bases; junction bases outside the gene matches: 8. The CDR3 sequence is 14 residues long. From germline, CDR1 is SGHVS and CDR2 FNYEAQ. CDR3 in DNA: TGTGCCAGCAGCACAACGGGGGGTCAGAATGAGCAGTTCTTC. This encodes CASSTTGGQNEQFF. Combining the CDR3 with reference TRBV7-6 and TRBJ2-1 gives the whole variable domain GAGVSQSPRYKVTKRGQDVALRCDPISGHVSLYWYRQALGQGPEFLTYFNYEAQQDKSGLPNDRFSAERPEGSISTLTIQRTEQRDSAMYRCASSTTGGQNEQFFGPGTRLTVL.

This chain connects TRBV4-3 to TRBJ1-4; D is uncertain. Trimming took off 0 bases at V and 0 bases at J, with 11 bases between the two ends. In germline, CDR1 is LGHNA, CDR2 YSLEER. The CDR3 is 17 amino acids. CDR3 residues: CASSQDQAAATNEKLFF. The CDR3 nucleotides are TGCGCCAGCAGCCAAGACCAGGCAGCCGCAACTAATGAAAAACTGTTTTTT.

This sequence joins TRBV7-6 and TRBJ1-2; D is perhaps TRBD1 (6 bases). Per germline, CDR1 SGHVS and CDR2 FNYEAQ. The CDR3 contains 16 residues. V was shortened by 1 base and J by 2 bases, with 14 bases between the two germline ends. CDR3 protein: CASSLENREWNYGYTF. The CDR3 nucleotides are TGTGCCAGCAGCTTAGAGAACAGGGAGTGGAACTATGGCTACACCTTC.

This clonotype came up a few times. This rearrangement joins TRBV19 to TRBJ2-3; D remains unclear. The germline CDR1 and CDR2 sequences are LNHDA and SQIVND (reference sequence). Trimming shortened V by 7 bases and J by 2 bases, and 10 bases separated the two germline ends. The CDR3 covers 13 residues. In nucleotides, the CDR3 is TGTGCCAGTATAGACCCATACACAGATACGCAGTATTTT. As protein: CASIDPYTDTQYF.

This clonotype appeared a few times. The V and J genes are TRBV15 and TRBJ1-2; D unclear. The germline gives CDR1 LNHNV, CDR2 YYDKDF (reference sequence). Between the trimmed V and J ends, which lost 0 bases and 0 bases, there was a span of 5 bases. The CDR3 has 14 amino acids. CDR3 in DNA: TGTGCCACCAGCAGAGATCGAACTAACTATGGCTACACCTTC. Its protein product is CATSRDRTNYGYTF.

A few counts support this clonotype. The chain employs TRBV6-6 and TRBJ2-7, with 10 positions matching TRBD2. Trimming cost V 6 bases and J 6 bases; bases outside gene matches: 20. The CDR3 sequence is 18 residues long. Germline loops: CDR1 MNHNY, CDR2 SVGAGI (reference sequence). The CDR3 coding sequence is TGTGCCAGCAGCCTACGAGACCAGGAGCGGGGGGGCCGGCGCGAGCAGTACTTC. Translation gives CASSLRDQERGGRREQYF.

This clonotype has only a few counts. The chain links TRBV7-6 to TRBJ1-1; D is undetermined. This CDR3 has 17 amino acids. V was trimmed by 1 base and J by 4 bases, leaving 19 bases between them. Germline loops: CDR1 SGHVS, CDR2 FNYEAQ. The CDR3: CASSLVSGGIGVTEAFF. CDR3 nucleotides: TGTGCCAGCAGCTTAGTCTCAGGAGGGATCGGCGTCACTGAAGCTTTCTTT.

This clonotype was seen only once. V usage is TRBV7-3 and J usage is TRBJ2-2; 8 bases fit TRBD2. After removal of 5 bases from V and 7 bases from J, the junction contained 12 bases not matched to a gene. Germline CDR1 and CDR2: SGHTA and FQGTGA. CDR3 length: 16 amino acids. CDR3 bases: TGTGCCAGCAGCACCACCGGGGGGGCCAAGAACGGGGAGCTGTTTTTT. As protein: CASSTTGGAKNGELFF.

The chain recombines TRBV13 with TRBJ1-1; possible D gene TRBD1, 6 bases. Between the trimmed V and J ends, which lost 4 bases and 6 bases, there was a span of 15 bases. This CDR3 spans 14 amino acids. Germline assignment: CDR1 PRHDT and CDR2 FYEKMQ (reference sequence). The CDR3 DNA reads TGTGCCAGCAGCTCCCCTCAGGGGAGCGCTGAAGCTTTCTTT. Residues: CASSSPQGSAEAFF.